The clone carrying this T cell receptor beta chain has ten or more counts. The antigen is not known. TCR beta VDJ and CDR3 profiling used genomic DNA as template. One entry per CDR3 protein results from TCRdb running MiXCR on the reads. This sample carries about 270,000 distinct CDR3 sequences, 55% to 60% of them seen once, and the ten largest clones take roughly 8%. The data belong to a study of CD8+CD57+ T cells in acquired aplastic anemia. For the study at large: When averaged, DNA from sorted CD4+ and CD8+ cells came to about 3 ug.

General study results and limits: Patients and controls shared 25 to 30 CD8+ CDR3 sequences, which appeared highly expressed in patients and within their immunodominant clones. Patients did not significantly differ from controls in CD8+ Simpson's diversity.

The CDR3 extends over 17 amino acids. Trimming took 4 bases from V and 2 from J; bases not matched to a gene: 8. Germline CDR1 reads SGHRS; CDR2 reads YFSETQ. The chain couples TRBV5-1 to TRBJ2-1; 11 positions match TRBD2. The sequence was obtained from a human donor with severe aplastic anemia or a healthy control (not recorded which). The sequencing input was sorted CD4+, CD8+, or CD8+CD57+ T cells (not recorded which) from PBMCs. Here the CDR3 reads CASSRVAGGVTYNEQFF. In nucleotides, the CDR3 is TGCGCCAGCAGCAGGGTAGCGGGGGGGGTAACCTACAATGAGCAGTTCTTC.